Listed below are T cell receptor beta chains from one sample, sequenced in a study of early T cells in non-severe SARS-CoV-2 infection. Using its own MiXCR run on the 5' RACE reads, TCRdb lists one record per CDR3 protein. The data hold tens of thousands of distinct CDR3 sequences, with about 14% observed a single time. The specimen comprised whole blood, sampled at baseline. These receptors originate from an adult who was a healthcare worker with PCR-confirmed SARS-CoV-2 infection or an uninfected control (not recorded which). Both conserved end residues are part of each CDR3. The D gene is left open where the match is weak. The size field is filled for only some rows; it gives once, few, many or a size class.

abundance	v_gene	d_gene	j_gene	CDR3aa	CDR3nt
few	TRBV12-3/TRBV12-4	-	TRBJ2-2	CASSRGGSGELFF	TGTGCCAGCAGCCGGGGCGGCTCCGGGGAGCTGTTTTTT
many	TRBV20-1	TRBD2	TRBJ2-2	CSASRSGRAHTGELFF	TGCAGTGCTAGTCGGAGCGGGAGGGCCCACACCGGGGAGCTGTTTTTT
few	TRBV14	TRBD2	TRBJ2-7	CASSRRTSGNYEQYF	TGTGCCAGCAGCCGAAGGACTAGCGGGAACTACGAGCAGTACTTC
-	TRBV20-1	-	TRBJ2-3	CSAGTNLENTQYF	TGCAGTGCCGGGACAAACCTTGAGAATACGCAGTATTTT
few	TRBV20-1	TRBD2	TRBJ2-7	CSARVSGRAREQYF	TGCAGTGCTAGAGTTAGCGGGAGGGCACGCGAGCAGTACTTC
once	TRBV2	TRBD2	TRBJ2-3	CASRGLAVLTSTDTQYF	TGTGCCAGCAGGGGACTAGCGGTCCTAACCTCCACAGATACGCAGTATTTT
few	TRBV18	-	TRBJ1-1	CASSPGTGAEAFF	TGTGCCAGCTCCCCGGGAACGGGAGCTGAAGCTTTCTTT
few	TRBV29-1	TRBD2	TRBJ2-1	CSVDGLAVLTGNEQFF	TGCAGCGTTGATGGACTAGCGGTCCTGACGGGGAATGAGCAGTTCTTC
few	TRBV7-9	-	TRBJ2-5	CASTPVGTRETQYF	TGTGCCAGCACCCCTGTCGGGACTCGAGAGACCCAGTACTTC
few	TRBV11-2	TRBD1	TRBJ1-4	CASSYTPGQGSEKLFF	TGTGCCAGCAGCTATACCCCGGGACAGGGGTCCGAAAAACTGTTTTTT
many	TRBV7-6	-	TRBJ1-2	CASSRLDYGYTF	TGTGCCAGCAGCCGCTTAGACTATGGCTACACCTTC
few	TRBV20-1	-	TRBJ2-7	CSAILGGTAGYEQYF	TGCAGTGCTATTCTAGGTGGGACCGCGGGCTACGAGCAGTACTTC
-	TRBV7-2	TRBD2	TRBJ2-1	CASSHQGTSGYNEQFF	TGTGCCAGCAGCCATCAGGGGACTAGCGGATACAATGAGCAGTTCTTC
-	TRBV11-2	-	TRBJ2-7	CASSRSDRATYEQYF	TGTGCCAGCAGCCGCTCAGACAGAGCAACATACGAGCAGTACTTC
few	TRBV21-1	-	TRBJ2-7	CASSKGFWRGFFYEQYF	TGTGCCAGCAGCAAAGGATTCTGGCGGGGATTCTTCTACGAGCAGTACTTC
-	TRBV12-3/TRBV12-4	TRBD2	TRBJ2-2	CASSFSSGRPGELFF	TGTGCCAGCAGTTTCTCTAGCGGGAGGCCCGGGGAGCTGTTTTTT
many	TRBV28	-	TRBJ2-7	CASSLHQGLNSYEQYF	TGTGCCAGCAGTTTACACCAGGGGCTTAACTCCTACGAGCAGTACTTC
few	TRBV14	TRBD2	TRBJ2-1	CASSVSGRAYNEQFF	TGTGCCAGCAGCGTGAGCGGGAGGGCCTACAATGAGCAGTTCTTC
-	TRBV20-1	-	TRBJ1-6	CSVEGPPSSYNSPLHF	TGCAGTGTTGAAGGACCCCCTAGCTCCTATAATTCACCCCTCCACTTT
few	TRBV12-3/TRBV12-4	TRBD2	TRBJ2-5	CASSFATSGSFQETQYF	TGTGCCAGCAGTTTCGCGACTAGCGGGAGTTTCCAAGAGACCCAGTACTTC
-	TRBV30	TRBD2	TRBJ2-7	CAWSRGTSGGYEQYF	TGTGCCTGGAGCCGGGGGACTAGCGGCGGATACGAGCAGTACTTC
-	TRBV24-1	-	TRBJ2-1	CATSDRTTGVYNEQFF	TGTGCCACCAGTGATCGGACTACAGGGGTTTACAATGAGCAGTTCTTC
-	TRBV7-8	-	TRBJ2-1	CASSTGLHNEQFF	TGTGCCAGCAGCACTGGACTACACAATGAGCAGTTCTTC
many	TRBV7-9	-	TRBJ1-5	CASSEAGLNSNQPQHF	TGTGCCAGCAGCGAGGCCGGACTCAATAGCAATCAGCCCCAGCATTTT
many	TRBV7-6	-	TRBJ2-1	CASSMWRDNEQFF	TGTGCCAGCAGCATGTGGCGGGACAATGAGCAGTTCTTC
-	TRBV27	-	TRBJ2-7	CASTPRGNRAPSEQYF	TGTGCCAGCACCCCTCGGGGTAACAGGGCTCCCAGCGAGCAGTACTTC
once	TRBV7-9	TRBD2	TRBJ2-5	CASSFTQGAGVMETQYF	TGTGCCAGCAGCTTCACCCAGGGAGCGGGAGTTATGGAGACCCAGTACTTC
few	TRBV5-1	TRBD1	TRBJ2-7	CASRRTGEVEQYF	TGCGCCAGCCGCCGGACAGGTGAGGTCGAGCAGTACTTC
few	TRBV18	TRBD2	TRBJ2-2	CASSPALAGNTGELFF	TGTGCCAGCTCACCAGCACTAGCGGGGAACACCGGGGAGCTGTTTTTT
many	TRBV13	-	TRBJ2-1	CASSSRGLSYNEQFF	TGTGCCAGCAGCTCCCGCGGGCTCTCCTACAATGAGCAGTTCTTC
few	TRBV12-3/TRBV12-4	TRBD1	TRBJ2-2	CASSPGGQGVAGELFF	TGTGCCAGCAGCCCCGGAGGACAGGGGGTCGCCGGGGAGCTGTTTTTT
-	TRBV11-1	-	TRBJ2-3	CASSLPGTVTQYF	TGTGCCAGCAGCTTGCCGGGGACCGTGACGCAGTATTTT
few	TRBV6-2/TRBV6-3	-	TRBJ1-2	CASSYDSGGYGYTF	TGTGCCAGCAGTTATGACAGTGGGGGCTATGGCTACACCTTC
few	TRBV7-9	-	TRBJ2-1	CASRPASYNEQFF	TGTGCCAGCAGACCGGCCTCCTACAATGAGCAGTTCTTC
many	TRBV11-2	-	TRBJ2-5	CASGARETQYF	TGTGCCAGCGGAGCCCGAGAGACCCAGTACTTC
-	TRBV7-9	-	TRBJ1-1	CASSSKEGQNTEVFF	TGTGCCAGCAGCTCTAAGGAGGGTCAGAACACTGAAGTTTTCTTT
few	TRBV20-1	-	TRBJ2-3	CSALGAVAGTDTQYF	TGCAGTGCCCTTGGCGCGGTAGCGGGCACAGATACGCAGTATTTT
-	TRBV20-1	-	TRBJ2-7	CSAMSLPNSYEQYF	TGCAGTGCTATGTCCCTTCCGAACTCCTACGAGCAGTACTTC
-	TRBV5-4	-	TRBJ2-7	CASSWGPTYYEQYF	TGTGCCAGCAGCTGGGGACCAACCTATTACGAGCAGTACTTC
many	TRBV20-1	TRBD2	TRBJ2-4	CSARSSGSMYKNIQYF	TGCAGTGCTAGGTCAAGCGGGAGTATGTACAAAAACATTCAGTACTTC
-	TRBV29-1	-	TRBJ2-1	CSVTNRVYNEQFF	TGCAGCGTCACCAACAGGGTGTACAATGAGCAGTTCTTC
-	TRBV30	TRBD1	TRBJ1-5	CAWNSPGTGANQPQHF	TGTGCCTGGAACAGCCCCGGGACAGGGGCCAATCAGCCCCAGCATTTT
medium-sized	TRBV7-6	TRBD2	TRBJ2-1	CASTATSAHYDEQFF	TGTGCCAGCACCGCTACTAGCGCTCATTACGATGAGCAGTTCTTC
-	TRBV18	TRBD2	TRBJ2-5	CASSLGLAAETQYF	TGTGCCAGCTCACTAGGACTAGCGGCAGAGACCCAGTACTTC
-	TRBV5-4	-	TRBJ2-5	CASSTPTAGQETQYF	TGTGCCAGCAGCACCCCGACCGCCGGACAAGAGACCCAGTACTTC
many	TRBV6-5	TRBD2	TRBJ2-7	CASRETSGKIHEQYF	TGTGCCAGCAGGGAGACTAGCGGGAAAATCCACGAGCAGTACTTC
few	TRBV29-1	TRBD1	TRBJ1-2	CSAAGQGNYGYTF	TGCAGCGCTGCCGGACAGGGGAACTATGGCTACACCTTC
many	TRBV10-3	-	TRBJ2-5	CAISDFGGQETQYF	TGTGCCATCAGTGATTTCGGGGGACAAGAGACCCAGTACTTC